This TCR beta chain was identified during a study of tumor and adjacent non-tumor tissue in lung cancer. The library came from three nested PCR rounds adapted from ARM-PCR protocols. Each CDR3 protein is one row after TCRdb ran MiXCR on the multiplex PCR reads. This sample yields some 97,000 distinct CDR3 sequences, of which around three fifths are seen a single time; roughly 19% belongs to the top ten. Points on this clonotype: A clone one base away is much larger, so this may be a read error.

The template was RNA from unsorted bulk tissue. This non-tumor lung sample came from over 3 cm beyond the tumor edge. CDR1 and CDR2 from the germline V gene are SGHDT and YYEEEE. CDR3 size: 15 residues. The V gene is TRBV5-6, the J gene TRBJ2-3; 9 bases are shared with TRBD1. The sequenced sample was distant non-tumor lung tissue. The source of this sequence is a man aged 30 to 39 with non-small cell lung cancer. Here the CDR3 reads CASSIYDRGADTLYF. Here the CDR3 DNA reads TGTGCCAGCAGCATATACGACAGGGGGGCAGATACGCTGTATTTT.